This TCR beta chain is drawn from a study of Graves' ophthalmopathy and Graves' hyperthyroidism. Study as a whole: Peripheral blood was gathered at the point of initial diagnosis, before any treatment started.

Each diagnosis was determined on the basis of clinical symptoms, serum thyroxine, TRAb, thyroid ultrasound and orbital computed tomography. The authors used Ficoll-Paque density gradient centrifugation to separate PBMCs. The input was roughly 10 ml of fresh peripheral blood. The study amplified TCR beta CDR3 regions using RNA transcripts. HTBI primers were employed in first-round RT-PCR, then a second-round multiplex PCR followed. TCRdb fed the multiplex PCR reads into MiXCR, producing one record per CDR3 protein. The sample includes about 620,000 distinct CDR3 sequences, around a fifth seen only once; the top ten take roughly 6.9%. Broader study findings: Classification of ophthalmopathy versus stable hyperthyroidism by a 13-signature model yielded around 88% sensitivity and about 83% specificity.

Germline V gene data show CDR1 as DFQATT and CDR2 as SNEGSKA (reference sequence). Between the trimmed V and J ends, which lost 5 bases and 0 bases, there was a span of 10 bases. The CDR3 totals 13 residues. This clonotype was picked up many times. What it binds is not known. The chain has TRBV20-1 and TRBJ1-1; D may be TRBD1 (6 bases). This clonotype was obtained from a woman under 30 with stable Graves' hyperthyroidism. Some clones in this sample may be carry-over from other donors' samples. Sequenced sample: peripheral blood. The chain's CDR3 is CSAPDRMNTEAFF. The DNA for the CDR3 is TGCAGTGCTCCGGACAGAATGAACACTGAAGCTTTCTTT.